This entry lists 31 T cell receptor beta chains sequenced from one sample in a study of blood T cell repertoires in COVID-19. Generated by immunoSEQ multiplex PCR, the TCRdb table keeps only in-frame clones and is missing some. In the table there are around 270,000 clones, approximately 85% of which are singletons. Sample: PBMCs or T cells enriched from blood (not recorded which). The source is a young woman who had recovered from COVID-19.

V is TRBV15 and J is TRBJ1-4; D is ambiguous. Germline V gene lookup returns CDR1 LNHNV and CDR2 YYDKDF (reference sequence). The V end was cut by 4 bases, the J end by 5 bases, with 8 bases between. The CDR3 length is 13 residues. CDR3 DNA: TGTGCCACCAGCAAGCCGGTGAATGAAAAACTGTTTTTT. It encodes CATSKPVNEKLFF. Filled out from reference TRBV15 and TRBJ1-4, the complete variable domain reads DAMVIQNPRYQVTQFGKPVTLSCSQTLNHNVMYWYQQKSSQAPKLLFHYYDKDFNNEADTPDNFQSRRPNTSFCFLDIRSPGLGDTAMYLCATSKPVNEKLFFGSGTQLSVL.

The chain couples TRBV10-2 to TRBJ2-7; D gene ambiguous. Trimming took 2 bases from V and 3 from J, leaving 5 bases between them. The CDR3 spans 12 residues. In germline, CDR1 is WSHSY, CDR2 SAAADI. In nucleotides, the CDR3 is TGCGCCAGCAGTGAGGGCCGCTACGAGCAGTACTTC. Translating it yields CASSEGRYEQYF.

V gene TRBV20-1 combines with J gene TRBJ2-2; D unresolved. CDR3 size: 11 residues. Per the germline V gene, CDR1 is DFQATT and CDR2 is SNEGSKA (reference sequence). V lost 1 base and J lost 6, with 3 bases in between. The CDR3 loop is CSARVAGELFF. CDR3 DNA sequence: TGCAGTGCTAGAGTAGCCGGGGAGCTGTTTTTT.

The rearrangement uses TRBV30 and TRBJ2-7, with 9 bases fitting TRBD2. Germline assignment: CDR1 GTSNPN and CDR2 SVGIG (reference sequence). The CDR3 runs to 16 residues. V lost 7 bases, J lost 2 bases, and 15 bases stayed unmatched. The CDR3 protein is CASSNWGASGAYEQYF. The CDR3 nucleotides are TGTGCCTCCTCCAATTGGGGGGCTAGCGGGGCCTACGAGCAGTACTTC.

This clone was seen a few times. J is TRBJ2-1 and V is TRBV19, with a weak D call TRBD1 (5 bases). Looked up from germline, CDR1 is LNHDA and CDR2 is SQIVND (reference sequence). The CDR3 sequence is 13 residues long. Between the trimmed V and J ends, which lost 7 bases and 7 bases, there was a span of 14 bases. The CDR3 is CASKKGRDNEQFF. In nucleotides, the CDR3 is TGTGCCAGTAAGAAAGGCAGGGATAATGAGCAGTTCTTC.

This sequence joins TRBV28 and TRBJ2-1, with D possibly being TRBD2 (7 bases). This CDR3 contains 14 residues. Germline values: CDR1 MDHEN, CDR2 SYDVKM. The germline V and J ends were trimmed by 8 bases and 8 bases, with 19 bases remaining between them. Here the CDR3 reads CASGDGGGRHEQFF. As DNA, the CDR3 is TGTGCCAGCGGGGATGGCGGGGGCCGGCATGAGCAGTTCTTC.

This chain uses TRBV5-1 with TRBJ2-2; 8 bases match TRBD1. Germline-derived CDR1 and CDR2 are SGHRS and YFSETQ. The V segment lost 7 bases and the J segment 9 bases; nucleotides outside the gene matches: 11. The CDR3 sequence is 14 residues long. The CDR3 protein is CASGDRGLERELFF. Here the CDR3 DNA reads TGCGCCAGCGGAGACAGGGGACTTGAGAGGGAGCTGTTTTTT.

Worth noting for this clone: An end of the junction does not agree with germline; a read error may underlie this. The chain carries TRBV20-1 and TRBJ1-5, with D possibly TRBD1 on 5 matching bases. Germline CDR1 and CDR2: DFQATT and SNEGSKA (reference sequence). The CDR3 runs to 11 residues. The CDR3 reads CSATVGGPQHF. The DNA of the CDR3 is TGCAGCGCTACGGTGGGGGGGCCCCAGCATTTT.

This clone was seen a handful of times. The rearrangement uses TRBV7-9 and TRBJ1-4; D remains ambiguous. Germline V gene sequence: CDR1 SEHNR, CDR2 FQNEAQ (reference sequence). Trimming left V 7 bases short and J 6 bases short, with 18 bases between. The length of the CDR3 is 15 residues. The CDR3 loop is CASTQGWAVDEKLFF. CDR3 nucleotides: TGTGCCAGCACCCAAGGGTGGGCTGTGGATGAAAAACTGTTTTTT.

The J gene is TRBJ2-7, the V gene TRBV27; 11 bases align to TRBD1. The CDR3 totals 14 residues. With 7 bases clipped from V and 6 bases from J, the junction kept 8 bases outside the gene matches. The germline CDR1 and CDR2 sequences are MNHEY and SMNVEV (reference sequence). CDR3 residues: CASKVGQGVSEQYF. The CDR3 DNA sequence: TGTGCCAGCAAGGTGGGACAGGGGGTATCCGAGCAGTACTTC.

V usage is TRBV28 and J usage is TRBJ2-1; 8 bases fit TRBD1. The CDR3 is made up of 14 amino acids. V shed 4 bases, J shed 7 bases, and the junction held 6 bases outside the gene matches. Germline CDR1 reads MDHEN; CDR2 reads SYDVKM. CDR3 region: CASSSQGARNEQFF. CDR3 nucleotide sequence: TGTGCCAGCAGTTCTCAGGGGGCGAGGAATGAGCAGTTCTTC.

The V gene is TRBV11-3, the J gene TRBJ2-2; 14 positions agree with TRBD2. The germline gives CDR1 SGHNT, CDR2 YENEEA. J was trimmed by 4 bases and V by 5 bases; bases with no gene match: 3. The CDR3 length is 16 residues. DNA of the CDR3: TGTGCCAGCAGCCGACTAGCGGGGGGGCTCACCGGGGAGCTGTTTTTT. Translation: CASSRLAGGLTGELFF.

The chain is built from TRBV15 and TRBJ2-2; D is ambiguous. Trimming removed 6 bases from V and 6 bases from J, with 8 bases in between. This CDR3 comprises 12 residues. Germline lookup yields CDR1 LNHNV and CDR2 YYDKDF (reference sequence). CDR3 DNA sequence: TGTGCCACCAGTCGACTGGCCGGGGAGCTGTTTTTT. Translating gives CATSRLAGELFF.

The J gene is TRBJ2-2, the V gene TRBV19; 8 bases are shared with TRBD1. The CDR3 is made up of 14 amino acids. V was pared by 9 bases and J by 1 base, with 4 bases of the junction left unmatched. Germline-derived CDR1 and CDR2 are LNHDA and SQIVND (reference sequence). This CDR3 reads CASVGQGNTGELFF. The CDR3 DNA reads TGTGCCAGCGTCGGACAGGGGAACACCGGGGAGCTGTTTTTT.

This chain joins TRBV4-1 and TRBJ2-2; D remains unclear. The CDR3 contains 13 residues. The V gene lost 0 bases and the J gene lost 5 bases, with 4 bases spanning the gap. Germline values: CDR1 MGHRA, CDR2 YSYEKL. CDR3 nucleotide sequence: TGCGCCAGCAGCCAAGAGGAGACCGGGGAGCTGTTTTTT. Its translation: CASSQEETGELFF.

The chain joins TRBV28 to TRBJ2-7, with 12 bases aligning to TRBD2. CDR3 length: 16 residues. Trimming at V came to 3 bases and at J to 2 bases, leaving 5 bases not matched to a gene. Looked up from germline, CDR1 is MDHEN and CDR2 is SYDVKM. For the CDR3, the DNA is TGTGCCAGCAGTTTTTTTCTAGCGGGAGGGCCCTACGAGCAGTACTTC. Translated, it gives CASSFFLAGGPYEQYF.

The chain uses TRBV2 and TRBJ1-1; D gene uncertain. The CDR3 contains 11 residues. Germline CDR1 SNHLY, CDR2 FYNNEI. V was pared by 7 bases and J by 1 base, with 4 bases between. As DNA, the CDR3 is TGTGCCAGCAACAGGAACACTGAAGCTTTCTTT. This sequence encodes CASNRNTEAFF.

The rearrangement uses TRBV7-9 and TRBJ2-6; no clear D. The CDR3 totals 15 residues. Trimming left V 3 bases short and J 1 base short, with 7 bases between. CDR1 is SEHNR and CDR2 is FQNEAQ in the germline V gene (reference sequence). In nucleotides, the CDR3 is TGTGCCAGCAGCTTGGTCCTATCTGGGGCCAACGTCCTGACTTTC. It yields the protein CASSLVLSGANVLTF.

V and J are TRBV3-1 (or the pseudogene TRBV3-2) and TRBJ2-1; no firm D call. V lost 0 bases, J lost 11 bases, and 17 bases lay in between. This CDR3 has 15 amino acids. Germline assignment: CDR1 LGHDT and CDR2 YNNKEL (reference sequence). The CDR3 sequence: CASSQDITASGKQFF. The CDR3 nucleotides are TGTGCCAGCAGCCAAGATATCACAGCTTCTGGAAAGCAGTTCTTC.

This clone was seen a handful of times. The chain has TRBV7-2 and TRBJ1-2; 7 bases align to TRBD1. The V segment lost 1 base and the J segment 8 bases; nucleotides outside the gene matches: 13. Per the germline V gene, CDR1 is SGHTA and CDR2 is FQGNSA. CDR3 length equals 16 residues. The CDR3 DNA sequence: TGTGCCAGCAGCTTAGTTCCCACCGAGGGGGCGGGCGGCTACACCTTC. Protein: CASSLVPTEGAGGYTF.

The V and J genes are TRBV11-2 and TRBJ1-1; TRBD1 agrees at 9 bases. The CDR3 length is 15 residues. The V segment lost 6 bases and the J segment 4 bases; nucleotides outside the gene matches: 9. CDR1 and CDR2 from the germline V gene are SGHAT and FQNNGV. Written as DNA, the CDR3 is TGTGCCAGCAGGGCCTACAGGGGGCGCGGCACTGAAGCTTTCTTT. Protein product: CASRAYRGRGTEAFF.

The V and J genes are TRBV2 and TRBJ1-6, with D tentatively TRBD1 (5 bases). The V end lost 7 bases, the J end lost 7 bases, and 14 bases lay between the germline ends. The CDR3 has 14 residues. Germline V gene data show CDR1 as SNHLY and CDR2 as FYNNEI. The DNA for the CDR3 is TGTGCCAGCATTTCCGAGACAGTGAATTCACCCCTCCACTTT. Amino acid sequence: CASISETVNSPLHF.

This clone was seen just once. The DNA of the CDR3 is TGTGCCAGCTCCAAAGGGACAGACTACGAGCAGTACTTC. Its translation: CASSKGTDYEQYF. The chain is built from TRBV9 and TRBJ2-7; 7 bases map to TRBD1. Losses at the gene ends were 7 bases for V and 3 bases for J; bases not matched to a gene: 7. The CDR3 length is 13 residues. Looked up from germline, CDR1 is SGDLS and CDR2 is YYNGEE.

The chain links TRBV27 to TRBJ1-2; a possible D gene is TRBD1 (6 bases). Germline CDR1 is MNHEY and CDR2 is SMNVEV (reference sequence). V was cut by 2 bases and J by 8 bases, with 12 bases left in between. This CDR3 region has 13 residues. The CDR3 sequence: CASSLTQGSGYTF. CDR3 in DNA: TGTGCCAGCAGTTTAACACAGGGAAGCGGCTACACCTTC.

This sequence joins TRBV7-2 and TRBJ2-7; possible D gene TRBD2, 6 bases. The germline V gene encodes CDR1 SGHTA and CDR2 FQGNSA. This CDR3 is built from 14 residues. V was shortened by 7 bases and J by 7 bases, with 20 bases between the two germline ends. CDR3: CASTQWGGPGEQYF. CDR3 in DNA: TGTGCCAGCACCCAATGGGGAGGACCTGGGGAGCAGTACTTC.

The chain joins TRBV3-1 (or the pseudogene TRBV3-2) to TRBJ2-7, with 9 nucleotides matching TRBD1. The CDR3 extends over 14 amino acids. J gave up 4 bases and V 4 bases, and 5 bases lay outside the gene matches. Germline assignment: CDR1 LGHDT and CDR2 YNNKEL (reference sequence). The CDR3: CASSPRQGGYEQYF. The CDR3 region has the DNA TGTGCCAGCAGCCCCAGACAGGGGGGTTACGAGCAGTACTTC.

The sample holds a few counts of this clone. The J gene is TRBJ2-4, the V gene TRBV6-4, with TRBD1 identical over 10 bases. The ends lost 4 bases at V and 0 bases at J; junction bases unmatched: 12. The CDR3 spans 19 residues. Germline V gene sequence: CDR1 MRHNA, CDR2 SNTAGT. The DNA of the CDR3 is TGTGCCAGCAGTGGTGGACAGGGGGACCTTCGCCTAGCCAAAAACATTCAGTACTTC. It codes for CASSGGQGDLRLAKNIQYF.

The chain recombines TRBV4-2 with TRBJ1-4; TRBD1 agrees at 8 bases. The CDR3 is 16 residues long. After removal of 4 bases from V and 3 bases from J, the junction contained 7 bases not matched to a gene. Germline-derived CDR1 and CDR2 are LGHNA and YNFKEQ. The CDR3 here is CASSRGQGAANEKLFF. The CDR3 DNA is TGTGCCAGCAGCCGTGGTCAGGGGGCTGCTAATGAAAAACTGTTTTTT.

CDR3 DNA sequence: TGTGCCAGCAGCGTATACAGGGGGGACGAGCAGTACTTC. Its protein is CASSVYRGDEQYF. V usage is TRBV5-6 and J usage is TRBJ2-7; TRBD1 matches 8 bases. CDR3 length equals 13 residues. Germline V gene lookup returns CDR1 SGHDT and CDR2 YYEEEE. Trimming removed 4 bases from V and 5 bases from J; junction bases left unmatched: 5.

This clone was seen repeatedly, ten times or more. The CDR3 coding sequence is TGTGCCAGCAGTACAACGGGACAGGGCCCCTACGAGCAGTACTTC. Translating it yields CASSTTGQGPYEQYF. This chain joins TRBV7-3 and TRBJ2-7; 9 nucleotides match TRBD1. CDR3 length equals 15 residues. The V and J ends lost 6 bases and 2 bases, in that order; junction bases with no gene match: 8. Germline lookup yields CDR1 SGHTA and CDR2 FQGTGA.

This rearrangement joins TRBV5-1 to TRBJ2-1; no firm D call. This CDR3 is built from 15 residues. CDR1 SGHRS and CDR2 YFSETQ come from the germline V gene. The V gene lost 0 bases and the J gene lost 0 bases, with 7 bases spanning the gap. The chain's CDR3 is CASSLGVGSYNEQFF. DNA of the CDR3: TGCGCCAGCAGCTTGGGTGTCGGCTCCTACAATGAGCAGTTCTTC.